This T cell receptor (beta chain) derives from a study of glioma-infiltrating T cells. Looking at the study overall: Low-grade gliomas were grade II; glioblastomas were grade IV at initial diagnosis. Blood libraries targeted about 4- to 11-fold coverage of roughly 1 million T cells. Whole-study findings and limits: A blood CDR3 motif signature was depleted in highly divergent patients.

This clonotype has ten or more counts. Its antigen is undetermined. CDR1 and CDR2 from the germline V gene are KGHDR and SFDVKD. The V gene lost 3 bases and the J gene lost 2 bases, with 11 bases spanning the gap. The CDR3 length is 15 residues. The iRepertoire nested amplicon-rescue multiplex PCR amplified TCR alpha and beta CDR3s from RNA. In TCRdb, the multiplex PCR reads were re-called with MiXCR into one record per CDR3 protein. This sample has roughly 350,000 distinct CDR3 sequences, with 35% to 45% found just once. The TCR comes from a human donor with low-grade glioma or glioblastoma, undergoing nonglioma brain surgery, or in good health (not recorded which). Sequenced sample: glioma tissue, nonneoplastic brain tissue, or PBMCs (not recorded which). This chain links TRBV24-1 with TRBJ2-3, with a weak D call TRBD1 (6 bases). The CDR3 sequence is CATSDPGQTTDTQYF. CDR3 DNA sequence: TGTGCCACCAGTGATCCCGGACAGACCACAGATACGCAGTATTTT.